These 27 T cell receptor beta chains came from one sample sequenced in a study of T-cell reconstitution after alpha-beta-depleted transplantation in children. The TCRbeta library incorporated unique molecular identifiers. MiXCR, run by TCRdb on the PCR reads, gives a single entry per CDR3 protein. Here the sample spans 300,000 to 400,000 distinct CDR3 sequences, around 15% being singletons. The sample consisted of PBMCs, mostly from graft donor cells, taken 360 days after TCRalphabeta/CD19-depleted stem cell transplant. These receptors all stem from a male patient under 10 years old who had a stem cell transplant for acute lymphoblastic leukemia, so the T cells may come from the graft donor.

This clonotype came up a few times. The chain is built from TRBV12-3 or TRBV12-4 and TRBJ1-5; the D gene is possibly TRBD1 (5 bases). The CDR3 is 12 amino acids. Trimming took 2 bases from V and 13 from J, leaving 12 bases between them. DNA for the CDR3: TGTGCCAGCAGTTTAATTGGGGGTAGTCAGCATTTT. Translated, it gives CASSLIGGSQHF.

This chain links TRBV29-1 with TRBJ1-3, with TRBD1 as a possible D gene (6 bases). The CDR3 contains 12 residues. CDR1 and CDR2 (germline): SQVTM, ANQGSEA. Trimming took off 6 bases at V and 2 bases at J, with 8 bases between the two ends. The CDR3 sequence is CSVWTAGNTIYF. CDR3 bases: TGCAGCGTCTGGACAGCTGGAAACACCATATATTTT.

The V gene is TRBV18, the J gene TRBJ2-7; D gene ambiguous. V was pared by 0 bases and J by 3 bases, with 6 bases between. CDR1 and CDR2 (germline): KGHSH, LQKENI. The CDR3 loop spans 13 amino acids. CDR3 DNA: TGTGCCAGCTCACCACCCAGACTCTACGAGCAGTACTTC. This encodes CASSPPRLYEQYF.

This clonotype appeared a few times. The V and J genes are TRBV12-5 and TRBJ2-1; TRBD2 aligns across 7 bases. V lost 8 bases and J lost 2; bases outside the gene matches: 9. Germline values: CDR1 LGHNT, CDR2 FRNRAP. The CDR3 totals 15 residues. In nucleotides, the CDR3 is TGTGCTAGTTTTCCGAGGGAGGGGACCTACAATGAGCAGTTCTTC. Its translation: CASFPREGTYNEQFF.

This clonotype was observed a few times. V and J are TRBV7-9 and TRBJ2-7, with 10 bases lining up with TRBD1. Losses at the gene ends were 5 bases for V and 0 bases for J; bases not matched to a gene: 10. The CDR3 runs 17 residues. The germline V gene encodes CDR1 SEHNR and CDR2 FQNEAQ (reference sequence). As DNA, the CDR3 is TGTGCCAGCAGCCCCGACAGGGGGCTTGCAGGCTCCTACGAGCAGTACTTC. This encodes CASSPDRGLAGSYEQYF.

This clonotype has a handful of counts. The chain's CDR3 is CASSSTGTPDYGYTF. DNA of the CDR3: TGCGCCAGCAGCTCAACCGGGACACCTGACTATGGCTACACCTTC. The rearrangement links TRBV5-1 to TRBJ1-2, with D maybe TRBD1 (6 bases). The CDR3 spans 15 residues. The V gene's germline CDR1 is SGHRS and CDR2 YFSETQ. The V gene lost 3 bases and the J gene lost 3 bases, with 15 bases spanning the gap.

This clonotype was observed a handful of times. The chain recombines TRBV12-3 or TRBV12-4 with TRBJ2-3, with 9 bases identical to TRBD1. The CDR3 sequence is 15 residues long. Losses at the gene ends were 4 bases for V and 3 bases for J; bases not matched to a gene: 5. CDR3 region: CASSSDGQGTDTQYF. Here the CDR3 DNA reads TGTGCCAGCAGTTCCGACGGACAGGGGACAGATACGCAGTATTTT.

This clonotype was counted between two and nine times. The gene calls are TRBV4-2 and TRBJ1-1; tentative D call: TRBD1 (5 bases). In germline, CDR1 is LGHNA, CDR2 YNFKEQ. With 4 bases removed from V and 12 bases from J, the gap between germline ends came to 24 bases. The CDR3 runs to 15 residues. The CDR3 here is CASSPDVGTRGASFF. CDR3 bases: TGTGCCAGCAGCCCAGACGTGGGAACCCGCGGGGCGTCTTTCTTT.

This clonotype has just a few counts. The gene calls are TRBV12-3 or TRBV12-4 and TRBJ2-5; D possibly corresponds to TRBD1 (8 bases). CDR3 length equals 15 residues. The V end lost 3 bases, the J end lost 5 bases, and 16 bases lay between the germline ends. The CDR3 DNA follows: TGTGCCAGCAGTTTCAGGACAGGGAGGGGGGAGACCCAGTACTTC. Amino acid sequence: CASSFRTGRGETQYF.

This clonotype has only a few counts. The rearrangement joins TRBV4-1 to TRBJ2-3; 8 nucleotides match TRBD2. The CDR3 totals 16 residues. Trimming took 3 bases from V and 3 from J; bases not matched to a gene: 8. Germline V gene sequence: CDR1 MGHRA, CDR2 YSYEKL. As DNA, the CDR3 is TGCGCCAGCAGCCATGGGTCCAGCGGGAGAACAGATACGCAGTATTTT. Translated, it gives CASSHGSSGRTDTQYF.

The chain carries TRBV14 and TRBJ2-1, with TRBD2 identical over 10 bases. J gave up 8 bases and V 1 base, and 5 bases lay outside the gene matches. Germline-derived CDR1 and CDR2 are SGHDN and FVKESK. This CDR3 has 15 residues. CDR3 DNA: TGTGCCAGCAGCCAAGGTCTAGCGGGAGTGCATGAGCAGTTCTTC. This sequence encodes CASSQGLAGVHEQFF.

The chain is built from TRBV18 and TRBJ2-5; D is unclear. Germline V gene sequence: CDR1 KGHSH, CDR2 LQKENI. The V end lost 2 bases, the J end lost 5 bases, and 15 bases lay between the germline ends. CDR3 size: 15 residues. The chain's CDR3 is CASSPVLATWETQYF. CDR3 DNA sequence: TGTGCCAGCTCACCAGTCTTGGCAACGTGGGAGACCCAGTACTTC.

This chain links TRBV29-1 with TRBJ2-1, with D unresolved. Germline V lookup: CDR1 SQVTM, CDR2 ANQGSEA. The V end was cut by 7 bases, the J end by 5 bases, with 3 bases between. This CDR3 comprises 9 residues. The CDR3 region has the DNA TGCAGCGGGAACAATGAGCAGTTCTTC. It is translated as CSGNNEQFF.

This clonotype came up many times. CDR3 sequence: CASSQVQQMGYNNEQFF. The CDR3 bases are TGCGCCAGCAGCCAAGTCCAGCAAATGGGGTACAACAATGAGCAGTTCTTC. The rearrangement uses TRBV4-1 and TRBJ2-1, with unresolved D. Germline V lookup: CDR1 MGHRA, CDR2 YSYEKL. The ends were cut back, 1 base at V and 5 bases at J, with 18 bases in the middle. This CDR3 is 17 amino acids long.

This clonotype was counted many times. The chain has TRBV5-6 and TRBJ2-7; D perhaps matches TRBD2 (6 bases). Germline V gives CDR1 SGHDT, CDR2 YYEEEE. The CDR3 is 15 residues long. Deletions cut 1 base from V and 2 bases from J, with 13 bases between. CDR3 DNA: TGTGCCAGCAGCTTGAGGACTGGCGGGGCCTACGAGCAGTACTTC. Translating it yields CASSLRTGGAYEQYF.

The chain couples TRBV29-1 to TRBJ2-1; the D is unclear. The V end was cut by 3 bases, the J end by 5 bases, with 5 bases between. The germline gives CDR1 SQVTM, CDR2 ANQGSEA. This CDR3 spans 11 amino acids. The CDR3 loop is CSVDVDNEQFF. In DNA, the CDR3 is TGCAGCGTTGATGTGGACAATGAGCAGTTCTTC.

This clonotype has only a few counts. The rearrangement joins TRBV12-3 or TRBV12-4 to TRBJ1-5; no firm D call. The CDR3 is 15 residues long. V was cut by 3 bases and J by 4 bases, with 13 bases left in between. CDR3 DNA sequence: TGTGCCAGCAGTTTTTCTCTCGCAGATAATCAGCCCCAGCATTTT. It encodes CASSFSLADNQPQHF.

This clonotype was seen at least ten times. This chain joins TRBV4-2 and TRBJ2-1; 8 bases match TRBD1. CDR1 LGHNA and CDR2 YNFKEQ come from the germline V gene. The ends lost 1 base at V and 6 bases at J; junction bases unmatched: 8. This CDR3 region has 16 residues. The DNA of the CDR3 is TGTGCCAGCAGCCAAGTGGGGGACAGGTGGGGCAATGAGCAGTTCTTC. Its protein is CASSQVGDRWGNEQFF.

For the CDR3, the DNA is TGTGCCAGCAGTCCTGCCAGCGGGAGGAACGAGCAGTACTTC. Protein: CASSPASGRNEQYF. This chain uses TRBV28 with TRBJ2-7, with 9 bases identical to TRBD2. CDR1 is MDHEN, CDR2 SYDVKM, per germline. J gave up 5 bases and V 5 bases, and 7 bases lay outside the gene matches. The CDR3 totals 14 residues. Combining the CDR3 with reference TRBV28 and TRBJ2-7 gives the whole variable domain DVKVTQSSRYLVKRTGEKVFLECVQDMDHENMFWYRQDPGLGLRLIYFSYDVKMKEKGDIPEGYSVSREKKERFSLILESASTNQTSMYLCASSPASGRNEQYFGPGTRLTVT.

This clonotype was seen just once. The rearrangement uses TRBV27 and TRBJ2-6; weak D call: TRBD1 (5 bases). The CDR3 is 16 amino acids. V dropped 3 bases and J dropped 2 bases, with 11 bases sitting between them. CDR1 and CDR2 from the germline V gene are MNHEY and SMNVEV (reference sequence). CDR3 loop: CASSLYRRTGANVLTF. CDR3 DNA sequence: TGTGCCAGCAGTTTGTACAGGCGCACTGGGGCCAACGTCCTGACTTTC. The full variable domain, completed using reference TRBV27 and TRBJ2-6, is EAQVTQNPRYLITVTGKKLTVTCSQNMNHEYMSWYRQDPGLGLRQIYYSMNVEVTDKGDVPEGYKVSRKEKRNFPLILESPSPNQTSLYFCASSLYRRTGANVLTFGAGSRLTVL.

This clonotype was counted a few times. The V gene is TRBV10-3, the J gene TRBJ2-3; TRBD2 agrees at 10 bases. Germline V gene lookup returns CDR1 ENHRY and CDR2 SYGVKD. The CDR3 is 14 residues long. V dropped 11 bases and J dropped 4; count of bases not matched to a gene: 9. DNA for the CDR3: TGTGCCGTCAATAGCGGGAGGTCTTCAGATACGCAGTATTTT. Translation: CAVNSGRSSDTQYF.

The CDR3 is CASSFRGLVFNEQFF. DNA of the CDR3: TGTGCCAGCAGTTTCAGGGGACTTGTCTTCAATGAGCAGTTCTTC. This sequence joins TRBV28 and TRBJ2-1; either TRBD1 or TRBD2 may fit D (6 bases each). Germline V gene sequence: CDR1 MDHEN, CDR2 SYDVKM. CDR3 length: 15 residues. Between the trimmed V and J ends, which lost 3 bases and 6 bases, there was a span of 15 bases.

In its sample, this clonotype was seen a few times. V and J are TRBV28 and TRBJ2-3; 7 bases match TRBD2. Germline CDR1 reads MDHEN; CDR2 reads SYDVKM. CDR3 length: 18 amino acids. V was pared by 3 bases and J by 0 bases, with 12 bases of the junction left unmatched. CDR3 sequence (DNA): TGTGCCAGCAGTTTCCCTACCATTAGCGGGCATAGCACAGATACGCAGTATTTT. The encoded protein is CASSFPTISGHSTDTQYF.

This clonotype was counted only a few times. The chain carries TRBV6-4 and TRBJ2-1; 11 bases match TRBD1. Germline CDR1 is MRHNA and CDR2 is SNTAGT. V was pared by 6 bases and J by 0 bases, with 4 bases of the junction left unmatched. The CDR3 is 16 residues long. The CDR3 coding sequence is TGTGCCAGCAGCGGACAGGGGGCCAGCTCCTACAATGAGCAGTTCTTC. It specifies CASSGQGASSYNEQFF.

CDR3 nucleotide sequence: TGTGCCATCAGTGGACTGGCAGTTGGACCCATTGGTGCTGGCTACACCTTC. Amino acids: CAISGLAVGPIGAGYTF. The V call is TRBV10-3, the J call TRBJ1-2, with D unclear. Germline-derived CDR1 and CDR2 are ENHRY and SYGVKD. V was pared by 4 bases and J by 7 bases, with 25 bases between. The CDR3 has 17 residues.

The rearrangement uses TRBV27 and TRBJ2-3; D is uncertain. CDR1 MNHEY and CDR2 SMNVEV come from the germline V gene (reference sequence). Trimming removed 2 bases at V and 6 bases at J, with 9 bases between. This CDR3 is built from 13 residues. The CDR3 region is CASSLTVGDTQYF. CDR3 coding DNA: TGTGCCAGCAGTTTAACTGTTGGGGATACGCAGTATTTT.

The chain links TRBV7-2 to TRBJ2-4; D remains ambiguous. The CDR3 spans 17 residues. Trimming pared 0 bases from V and 1 base from J, leaving 13 bases between. CDR1 and CDR2 (germline): SGHTA, FQGNSA. CDR3 bases: TGTGCCAGCAGCTTAGCTGTCAAACTCTCGGCCAAAAACATTCAGTACTTC. Amino acid sequence: CASSLAVKLSAKNIQYF. Together with reference TRBV7-2 and TRBJ2-4, the CDR3 gives the full variable domain: GAGVSQSPSNKVTEKGKDVELRCDPISGHTALYWYRQSLGQGLEFLIYFQGNSAPDKSGLPSDRFSAERTGGSVSTLTIQRTQQEDSAVYLCASSLAVKLSAKNIQYFGAGTRLSVL.